This T cell receptor (beta chain) is drawn from a study of shared clonotypes between healthy human individuals. Findings of the study overall: Larger estimated richness was generally seen in naive subsets than in memory subsets. The sampled material consisted only of blood, and tissue repertoires are likely to differ.

Germline CDR1 reads SGHTA; CDR2 reads FQGNSA. Deletions cut 2 bases from V and 4 bases from J, with 14 bases between. This CDR3 has 15 amino acids. Cells designated naive CD8 were CD45RO-negative and were positively selected for CCR7, with terminally differentiated effector memory CD45RA+ cells excluded. Sequenced by immunoSEQ multiplex PCR; TCRdb stores in-frame clones only, minus some. The data contain hundreds of thousands of clones, 92% of them singletons. Concerning this clone: Its matching antigen is unknown.

This chain joins TRBV7-2 and TRBJ2-5, with D hard to call. The clonotype was recovered from a man aged 25 to 40 in good health. Material: naive CD8+ T cells sorted from blood. The CDR3, as DNA: TGTGCCAGCAGCTTAAGCGACTGGACGGGAGAGACCCAGTACTTC. Residues: CASSLSDWTGETQYF.